This T cell receptor (beta chain) emerged from a study of cytomegalovirus exposure and HLA in healthy donors. Broader study findings: After further analysis at a later stage, 16,951 TCR beta sequences were associated with HLA alleles at 0.05 false discovery rate. The majority of CMV-associated TCR beta chains were reported as apparently HLA-restricted in a later analysis. Beyond CMV serostatus, there was no information to go on about immune exposure.

With respect to this clone: Its antigen is unknown.

Primers: 60 Vbeta forward and 13 Jbeta reverse. Assay used: immunoSEQ multiplex PCR; TCRdb lists only in-frame clones, some missing. In the table there are around 110,000 clones, 50% to 65% of which are singletons. Germline V gene sequence: CDR1 SGHTA, CDR2 FQGNSA. The CDR3 totals 14 residues. The junction had 4 bases not matched to a gene; V was cut back by 6 bases and J by 5 bases. V and J are TRBV7-2 and TRBJ2-1, with 10 nucleotides matching TRBD2. Sequenced material: PBMCs. The sequence was obtained from a woman aged 40 to 50 in good health and CMV-seropositive. The CDR3 DNA follows: TGTGCCAGCAGAAGACTAGCGGGCAACAATGAGCAGTTCTTC. This sequence encodes CASRRLAGNNEQFF.